The T cell receptor beta chain described here comes from a study of CD8 T cells in ankylosing spondylitis. General study results and limits: Disease-linked clones proved CD8+ and comparatively uncommon in peripheral blood. Characteristic, it appeared, of ankylosing spondylitis blood was a TCR beta motif of fewer than 10 highly homologous variants. Reports say disease-linked clones showed up significantly more in matched ankylosing spondylitis synovial fluid.

This clonotype has ten or more counts. No antigen is known for it. Quantitative 5'-RACE was performed with molecular barcodes, and it yielded the TCR beta libraries. TCRdb recomputed calls from the 5' RACE reads with MiXCR, one row per CDR3 protein. The top ten clones hold around 8% of a sample with around 280,000 distinct CDR3 sequences, around 20% of them seen once. Trimming cost V 2 bases and J 0 bases, with 5 bases left between them. Germline values: CDR1 SGHRS, CDR2 YFSETQ. The CDR3 extends over 14 amino acids. The specimen sequenced was blood, either unsorted or a sorted T cell fraction (not recorded which). The chain couples TRBV5-1 to TRBJ2-2; D ambiguous. This TCR derives from a male donor with ankylosing spondylitis or in good health (not recorded which). For the CDR3, the DNA is TGCGCCAGCAGCTTAACTCCGAACACCGGGGAGCTGTTTTTT. Translated, it gives CASSLTPNTGELFF.